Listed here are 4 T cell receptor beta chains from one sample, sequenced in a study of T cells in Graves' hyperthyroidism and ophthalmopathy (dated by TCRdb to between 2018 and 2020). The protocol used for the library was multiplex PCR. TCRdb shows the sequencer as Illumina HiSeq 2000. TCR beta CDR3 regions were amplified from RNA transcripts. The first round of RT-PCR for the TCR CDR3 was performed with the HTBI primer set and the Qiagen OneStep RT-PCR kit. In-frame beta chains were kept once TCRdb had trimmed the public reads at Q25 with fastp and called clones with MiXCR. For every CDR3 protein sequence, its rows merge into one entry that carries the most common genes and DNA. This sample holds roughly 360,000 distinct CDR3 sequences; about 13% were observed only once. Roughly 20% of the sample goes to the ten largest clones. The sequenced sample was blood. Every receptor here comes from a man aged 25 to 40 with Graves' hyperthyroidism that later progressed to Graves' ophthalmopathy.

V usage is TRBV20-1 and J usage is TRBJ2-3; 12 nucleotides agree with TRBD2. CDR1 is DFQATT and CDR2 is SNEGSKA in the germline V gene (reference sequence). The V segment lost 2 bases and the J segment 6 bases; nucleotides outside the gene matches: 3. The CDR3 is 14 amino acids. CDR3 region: CSARSSGGADTQYF. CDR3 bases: TGCAGTGCTAGATCTAGCGGGGGGGCCGATACGCAGTATTTT.

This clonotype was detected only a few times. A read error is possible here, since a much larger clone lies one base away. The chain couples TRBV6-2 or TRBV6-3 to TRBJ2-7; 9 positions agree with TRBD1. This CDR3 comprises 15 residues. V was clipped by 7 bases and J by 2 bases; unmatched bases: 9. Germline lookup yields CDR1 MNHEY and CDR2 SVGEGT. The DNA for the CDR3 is TGTGCCAGCATTACCGGGACAGGGTTAGCCTACGAGCAGTACTTC. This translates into CASITGTGLAYEQYF.

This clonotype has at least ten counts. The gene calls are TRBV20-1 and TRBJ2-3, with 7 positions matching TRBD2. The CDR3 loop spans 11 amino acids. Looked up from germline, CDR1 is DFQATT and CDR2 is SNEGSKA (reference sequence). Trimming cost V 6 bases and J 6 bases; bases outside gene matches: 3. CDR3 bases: TGCAGTGCAACGGGGGGTGATACGCAGTATTTT. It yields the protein CSATGGDTQYF.

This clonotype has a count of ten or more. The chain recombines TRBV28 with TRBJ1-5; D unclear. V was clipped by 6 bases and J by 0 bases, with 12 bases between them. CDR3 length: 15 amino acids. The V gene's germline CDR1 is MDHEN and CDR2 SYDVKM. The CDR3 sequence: CASRRALYSNQPQHF. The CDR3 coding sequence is TGTGCCAGCAGACGCGCTCTGTATAGCAATCAGCCCCAGCATTTT.